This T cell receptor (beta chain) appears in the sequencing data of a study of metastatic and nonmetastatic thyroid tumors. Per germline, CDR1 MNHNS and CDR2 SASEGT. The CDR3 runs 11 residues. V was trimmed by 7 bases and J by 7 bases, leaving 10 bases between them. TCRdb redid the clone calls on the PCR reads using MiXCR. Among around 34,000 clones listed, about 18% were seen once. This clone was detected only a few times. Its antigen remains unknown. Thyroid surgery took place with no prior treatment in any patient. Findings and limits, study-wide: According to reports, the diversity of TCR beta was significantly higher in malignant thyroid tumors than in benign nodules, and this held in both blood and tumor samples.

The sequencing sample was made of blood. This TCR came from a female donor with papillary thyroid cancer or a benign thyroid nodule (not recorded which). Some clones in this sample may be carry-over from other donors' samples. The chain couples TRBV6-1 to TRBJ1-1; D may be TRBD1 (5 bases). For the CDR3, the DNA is TGTGCCAGCACCGCCGGGGGTGAAGCTTTCTTT. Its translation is CASTAGGEAFF.